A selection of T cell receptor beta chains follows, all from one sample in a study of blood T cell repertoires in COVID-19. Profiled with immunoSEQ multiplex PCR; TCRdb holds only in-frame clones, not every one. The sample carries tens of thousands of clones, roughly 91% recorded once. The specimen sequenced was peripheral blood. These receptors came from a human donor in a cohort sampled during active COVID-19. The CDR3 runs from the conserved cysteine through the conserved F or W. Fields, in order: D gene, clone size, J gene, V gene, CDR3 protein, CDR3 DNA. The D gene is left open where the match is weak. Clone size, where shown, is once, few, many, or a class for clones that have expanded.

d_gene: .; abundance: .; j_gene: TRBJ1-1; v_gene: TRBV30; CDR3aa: CAWIGQGLTEAFF; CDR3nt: TGTGCCTGGATAGGGCAGGGCCTCACTGAAGCTTTCTTT
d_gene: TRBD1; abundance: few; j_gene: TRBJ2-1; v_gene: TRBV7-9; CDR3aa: CASSRDRNYNEQFF; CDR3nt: TGTGCCAGCAGCCGGGACAGAAATTACAATGAGCAGTTCTTC
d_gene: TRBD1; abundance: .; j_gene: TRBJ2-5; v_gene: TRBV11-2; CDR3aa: CASSFPTGGGETQYF; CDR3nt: TGTGCCAGCAGCTTCCCCACAGGGGGCGGCGAGACCCAGTACTTC
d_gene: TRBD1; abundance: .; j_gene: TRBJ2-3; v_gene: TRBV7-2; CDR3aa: CASSPDRGHTDTQYF; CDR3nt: TGTGCCAGCAGCCCGGACAGGGGTCATACAGATACGCAGTATTTT
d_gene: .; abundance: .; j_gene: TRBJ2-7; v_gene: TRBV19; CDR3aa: CASSPGHAYEQYF; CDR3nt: TGTGCCAGTAGCCCGGGACATGCCTACGAGCAGTACTTC
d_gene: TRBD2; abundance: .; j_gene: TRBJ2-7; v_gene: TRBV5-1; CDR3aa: CASSRTSGAYEQYF; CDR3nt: TGCGCCAGCAGCCGCACTAGCGGAGCTTACGAGCAGTACTTC
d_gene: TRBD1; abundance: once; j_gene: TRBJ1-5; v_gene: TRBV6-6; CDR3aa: CASSQQGTLNQPQHF; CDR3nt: TGTGCCAGCAGTCAACAGGGGACTCTCAATCAGCCCCAGCATTTT
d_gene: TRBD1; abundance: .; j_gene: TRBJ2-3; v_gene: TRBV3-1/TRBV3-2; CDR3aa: CASRDRGRDTQYF; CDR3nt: TGTGCCAGCAGGGACAGGGGGCGGGATACGCAGTATTTT
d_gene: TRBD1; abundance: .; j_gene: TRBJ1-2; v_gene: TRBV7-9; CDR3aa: CASSSLDRGLTNYGYTF; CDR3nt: TGTGCCAGCAGCTCATTGGACAGGGGGCTAACTAACTATGGCTACACCTTC
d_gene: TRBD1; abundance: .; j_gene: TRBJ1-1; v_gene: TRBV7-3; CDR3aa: CASSLRGPGPF; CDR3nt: TGTGCCAGCAGCCTTAGGGGGCCCGGCCCTTTT
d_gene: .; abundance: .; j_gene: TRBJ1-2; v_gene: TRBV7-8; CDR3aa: CASSFSSAGPYGYTF; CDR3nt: TGTGCCAGCAGCTTCTCTTCGGCAGGCCCCTATGGCTACACCTTC
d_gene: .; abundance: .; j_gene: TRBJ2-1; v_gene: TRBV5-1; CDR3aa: CASRRGFNNEQFF; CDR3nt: TGCGCCAGCAGGAGGGGGTTCAACAATGAGCAGTTCTTC
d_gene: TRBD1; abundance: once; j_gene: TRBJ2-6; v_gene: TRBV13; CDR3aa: CASSSPVGQGAIPYSGANVLTF; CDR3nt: TGTGCCAGCAGCTCTCCAGTGGGACAGGGGGCGATCCCCTACTCTGGGGCCAACGTCCTGACTTTC
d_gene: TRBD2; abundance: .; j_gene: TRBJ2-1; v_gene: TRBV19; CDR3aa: CASSIDRTRLAIDSYNEQFF; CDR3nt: TGTGCCAGTAGTATAGACCGGACTAGGCTTGCAATAGACTCCTACAATGAGCAGTTCTTC
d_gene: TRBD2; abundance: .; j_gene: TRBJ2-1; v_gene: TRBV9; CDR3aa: CASSGSGGAYNEQFF; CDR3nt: TGTGCCAGCAGCGGAAGTGGGGGGGCCTACAATGAGCAGTTCTTC
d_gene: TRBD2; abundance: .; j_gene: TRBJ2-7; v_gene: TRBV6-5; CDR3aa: CASRPGTSYIYEQYF; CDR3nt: TGTGCCAGCAGGCCCGGGACTAGCTATATCTACGAGCAGTACTTC
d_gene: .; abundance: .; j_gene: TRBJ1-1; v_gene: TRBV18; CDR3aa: CASSRGGYTEAFF; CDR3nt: TGTGCCAGCTCACGAGGGGGATATACTGAAGCTTTCTTT
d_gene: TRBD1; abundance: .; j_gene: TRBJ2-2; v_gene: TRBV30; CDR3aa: CAWSSLGTGIGELFF; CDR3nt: TGTGCCTGGAGTTCTCTTGGGACAGGGATCGGGGAGCTGTTTTTT
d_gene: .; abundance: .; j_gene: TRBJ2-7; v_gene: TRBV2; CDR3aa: CASRRDIYEQYF; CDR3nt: TGTGCCAGCAGACGGGACATCTACGAGCAGTACTTC
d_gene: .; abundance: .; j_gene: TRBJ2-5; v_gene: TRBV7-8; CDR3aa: CASSLPPPGLPWGQETQYF; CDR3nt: TGTGCCAGCAGCTTACCCCCTCCGGGACTCCCATGGGGCCAAGAGACCCAGTACTTC
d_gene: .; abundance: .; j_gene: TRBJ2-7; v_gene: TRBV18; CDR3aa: CASSLPGQNSYEQYF; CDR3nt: TGTGCCAGCTCACTCCCGGGACAAAACTCCTACGAGCAGTACTTC
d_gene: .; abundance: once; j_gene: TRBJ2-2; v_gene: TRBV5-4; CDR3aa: CASRAGNTGELFF; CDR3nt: TGTGCCAGCAGAGCGGGGAACACCGGGGAGCTGTTTTTT
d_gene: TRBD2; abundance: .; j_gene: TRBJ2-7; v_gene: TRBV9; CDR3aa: CASSVGPSGISEQYF; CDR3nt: TGTGCCAGCAGCGTAGGCCCTAGCGGGATCAGCGAGCAGTACTTC